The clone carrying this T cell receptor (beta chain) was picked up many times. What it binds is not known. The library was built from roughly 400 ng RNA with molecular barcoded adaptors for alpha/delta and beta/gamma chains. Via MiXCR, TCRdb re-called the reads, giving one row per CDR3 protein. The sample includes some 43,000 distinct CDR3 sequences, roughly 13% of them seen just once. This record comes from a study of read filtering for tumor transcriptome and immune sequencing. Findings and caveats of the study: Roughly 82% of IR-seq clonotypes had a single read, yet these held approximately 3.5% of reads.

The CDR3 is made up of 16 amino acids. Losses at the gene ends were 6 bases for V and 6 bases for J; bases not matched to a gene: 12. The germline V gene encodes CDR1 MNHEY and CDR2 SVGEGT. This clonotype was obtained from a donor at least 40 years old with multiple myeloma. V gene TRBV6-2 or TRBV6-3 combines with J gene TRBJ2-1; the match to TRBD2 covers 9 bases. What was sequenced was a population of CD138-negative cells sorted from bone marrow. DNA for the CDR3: TGTGCCAGCAGAACGATGAGCGGGAGGCTCGGCAATGAGCAGTTCTTC. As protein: CASRTMSGRLGNEQFF.